One sample yielded the 5 T cell receptor beta chains listed below, sequenced in a study of T cell changes during pregnancy in multiple sclerosis. Data came from immunoSEQ multiplex PCR; TCRdb stores just in-frame clones and leaves some out. This table has over 25,000 clones, about nine tenths appearing once. This material consisted of CD8+ T cells from peripheral blood mononuclear cells, taken in the second trimester of pregnancy. Source of these receptors: a female donor in good health, enrolled as a control in a pregnancy study.

The chain is built from TRBV27 and TRBJ2-1; TRBD1 might be the D (7 bases). Germline V lookup: CDR1 MNHEY, CDR2 SMNVEV (reference sequence). The CDR3 length is 14 residues. V dropped 4 bases and J dropped 4 bases, with 11 bases sitting between them. The CDR3 DNA reads as TGTGCCAGCAGTTGGGGGGACAGTTACAATGAGCAGTTCTTC. It is translated as CASSWGDSYNEQFF.

V is TRBV10-3 and J is TRBJ2-7, with TRBD1 identical over 10 bases. V shed 3 bases, J shed 3 bases, and the junction held 5 bases outside the gene matches. Per germline, CDR1 ENHRY and CDR2 SYGVKD. The CDR3 extends over 15 amino acids. The CDR3 DNA is TGTGCCATCAGTGACTTAGACAGGGGGCTCTACGAGCAGTACTTC. Protein sequence: CAISDLDRGLYEQYF.

The genes are TRBV29-1 and TRBJ1-2; 7 bases fit TRBD1. With V trimmed by 5 bases and J by 4 bases, 13 bases remained unmatched. CDR1 and CDR2 from the germline V gene are SQVTM and ANQGSEA. There are 15 residues in the CDR3. CDR3 nucleotide sequence: TGCAGCGTTAGGGATCGGGGACAGTCACCCTATGGCTACACCTTC. Its protein product is CSVRDRGQSPYGYTF.

The rearrangement links TRBV4-3 to TRBJ1-4; D is perhaps TRBD1 (5 bases). V lost 1 base, J lost 0 bases, and 12 bases lay in between. Germline V CDR1 and CDR2: LGHNA, YSLEER. The CDR3 spans 17 residues. DNA of the CDR3: TGCGCCAGCAGCCAAGGCAGCGGGGGGGCAACTAATGAAAAACTGTTTTTT. Protein product: CASSQGSGGATNEKLFF.

The chain recombines TRBV30 with TRBJ2-1, with TRBD2 matching over 7 bases. J was trimmed by 3 bases and V by 1 base; bases with no gene match: 9. Germline values: CDR1 GTSNPN, CDR2 SVGIG (reference sequence). The CDR3 sequence is 16 residues long. CDR3 nucleotide sequence: TGTGCCTGGAGTGCCACCCCGGGGGGTGACTACAATGAGCAGTTCTTC. As protein: CAWSATPGGDYNEQFF.